The 22 T cell receptor beta chains given below trace back to one sample, sequenced in a study of cytomegalovirus exposure and HLA in healthy donors. Primers included in the PCR were 60 Vbeta and 13 Jbeta primers. Assay: immunoSEQ multiplex PCR; the TCRdb copy retains only in-frame clones and omits some. The sample lists roughly 100,000 clones, roughly three quarters occurring once. Sequenced: PBMCs. All receptors derive from an older woman in good health and CMV-seronegative.

This clone occurred a few times. This CDR3 is CASSLTGGPTEAFF. The CDR3 DNA sequence: TGTGCCAGCAGCTTGACAGGGGGGCCCACTGAAGCTTTCTTT. This chain links TRBV5-6 with TRBJ1-1; 8 bases match TRBD1. CDR1 is SGHDT and CDR2 is YYEEEE in the germline V gene. The V segment lost 1 base and the J segment 4 bases; nucleotides outside the gene matches: 3. The length of the CDR3 is 14 residues. The full variable domain, in which reference TRBV5-6 and TRBJ1-1 provide the parts outside the CDR3, is DAGVTQSPTHLIKTRGQQVTLRCSPKSGHDTVSWYQQALGQGPQFIFQYYEEEERQRGNFPDRFSGHQFPNYSSELNVNALLLGDSALYLCASSLTGGPTEAFFGQGTRLTVV.

V gene TRBV14 combines with J gene TRBJ1-2; 10 bases map to TRBD1. The ends lost 3 bases at V and 4 bases at J; junction bases unmatched: 8. From germline, CDR1 is SGHDN and CDR2 FVKESK. The CDR3 runs 16 residues. CDR3 residues: CASSHRTGGFSYGYTF. Written as DNA, the CDR3 is TGTGCCAGCAGCCACCGGACAGGGGGTTTCAGCTATGGCTACACCTTC.

This clone has more than one count but fewer than ten. The gene calls are TRBV9 and TRBJ2-1, with D possibly matching TRBD2 (6 bases). The length of the CDR3 is 15 residues. The V end was cut by 1 base, the J end by 8 bases, with 16 bases between. The V gene's germline CDR1 is SGDLS and CDR2 YYNGEE. The CDR3 DNA sequence: TGTGCCAGCAGCGTAAAGGAGGGGAGTCAAGATGAGCAGTTCTTC. Its translation: CASSVKEGSQDEQFF.

This chain connects TRBV5-8 to TRBJ2-3; D gene uncertain. Deletions cut 5 bases from V and 1 base from J, with 8 bases between. The CDR3 covers 13 residues. In germline, CDR1 is SGHTS, CDR2 YDEGEE. The CDR3 DNA sequence: TGTGCCAGCAGTACACGGGGCACAGATACGCAGTATTTT. Translated: CASSTRGTDTQYF.

This clone was seen more than once but under ten times. The rearrangement links TRBV7-9 to TRBJ1-1, with D possibly TRBD1 on 6 matching bases. Germline loops: CDR1 SEHNR, CDR2 FQNEAQ (reference sequence). V gave up 2 bases and J gave up 4 bases, with 11 bases separating them. This CDR3 is built from 14 residues. CDR3 in DNA: TGTGCCAGCAGCTTATCAGGGGACACCACTGAAGCTTTCTTT. This codes for CASSLSGDTTEAFF.

This chain links TRBV29-1 with TRBJ2-1; D may be TRBD1 (6 bases). Germline V gene lookup returns CDR1 SQVTM and CDR2 ANQGSEA. Trimming left V 5 bases short and J 4 bases short, with 24 bases between. The CDR3 loop spans 17 amino acids. The DNA for the CDR3 is TGCAGCGTTCCTTCCGACGGGGCCGTCCAGGGGTACAATGAGCAGTTCTTC. Protein product: CSVPSDGAVQGYNEQFF.

This clone occurred a few times. The chain carries TRBV7-2 and TRBJ2-7; tentatively, D is TRBD2 (6 bases). The V gene's germline CDR1 is SGHTA and CDR2 FQGNSA. This CDR3 comprises 17 residues. V was cut by 0 bases and J by 1 base, with 16 bases left in between. The CDR3 is CASSLAGEVAASYEQYF. CDR3 nucleotide sequence: TGTGCCAGCAGCTTAGCTGGGGAGGTAGCGGCTTCCTACGAGCAGTACTTC.

J is TRBJ2-7 and V is TRBV7-6, with D perhaps matching TRBD1 (6 bases). The germline V and J ends were trimmed by 4 bases and 2 bases, with 18 bases remaining between them. This CDR3 spans 16 amino acids. Per the germline V gene, CDR1 is SGHVS and CDR2 is FNYEAQ. Here the CDR3 reads CASSSPLTGKPYEQYF. For the CDR3, the DNA is TGTGCCAGCAGCTCCCCCCTAACAGGGAAGCCCTACGAGCAGTACTTC.

The CDR3 DNA sequence: TGTGCCAGCAGTCTGAAGGGGTCCTCCTACGAGCAGTACTTC. Translating gives CASSLKGSSYEQYF. The chain has TRBV2 and TRBJ2-7, with a weak D call TRBD1 (5 bases). V was cut by 5 bases and J by 0 bases, with 11 bases left in between. CDR1 is SNHLY, CDR2 FYNNEI, per germline. The CDR3 spans 14 residues.

CDR3 in amino acids: CASSPLQYF. The CDR3 DNA is TGTGCCAGCAGTCCACTGCAGTATTTT. The V gene is TRBV28, the J gene TRBJ2-3, with D unclear. The CDR3 totals 9 residues. With 5 bases removed from V and 11 bases from J, the gap between germline ends came to 5 bases. CDR1 is MDHEN, CDR2 SYDVKM, per germline.

The gene calls are TRBV27 and TRBJ2-1; the D is unclear. The germline gives CDR1 MNHEY, CDR2 SMNVEV (reference sequence). This CDR3 spans 11 amino acids. V was pared by 6 bases and J by 3 bases, with 3 bases between. In DNA, the CDR3 is TGTGCCAGCAGCTACTACAATGAGCAGTTCTTC. This translates into CASSYYNEQFF.

J is TRBJ2-1 and V is TRBV7-8, with no clear D. V dropped 2 bases and J dropped 2 bases, with 13 bases sitting between them. The CDR3 contains 16 residues. CDR1 and CDR2 from the germline V gene are SGHVS and FQNEAQ. As DNA, the CDR3 is TGTGCCAGCAGCTTATTTTCGGGTGAGGCCTACAATGAGCAGTTCTTC. Its protein is CASSLFSGEAYNEQFF.

The chain is built from TRBV28 and TRBJ1-5, with D perhaps matching TRBD1 (6 bases). CDR1 is MDHEN, CDR2 SYDVKM, per germline. CDR3 length: 16 residues. Trimming removed 6 bases from V and 1 base from J, with 16 bases in between. The DNA for the CDR3 is TGTGCCAGCAGAGATCAGGGGCGCTGGAGCAATCAGCCCCAGCATTTT. It is translated as CASRDQGRWSNQPQHF.

V usage is TRBV7-9 and J usage is TRBJ2-7; TRBD1 is a possible D gene (6 bases). Trimming took 5 bases from V and 7 from J, leaving 24 bases between them. The CDR3 is made up of 16 amino acids. Germline V gives CDR1 SEHNR, CDR2 FQNEAQ (reference sequence). The CDR3 DNA sequence: TGTGCCAGCAGCCCAGCCCCCCGGACAGAGCAATTAGAGCAGTACTTC. Encoded protein: CASSPAPRTEQLEQYF.

The rearrangement uses TRBV6-5 and TRBJ2-7; 8 nucleotides align to TRBD1. With 7 bases clipped from V and 1 base from J, the junction kept 6 bases outside the gene matches. The CDR3 runs 14 residues. Per germline, CDR1 MNHEY and CDR2 SVGAGI. The CDR3 loop is CASKTRTGSYEQYF. The CDR3 DNA follows: TGTGCCAGCAAAACCCGGACAGGGTCCTACGAGCAGTACTTC.

The chain has TRBV25-1 and TRBJ2-3; TRBD1 is a possible D gene (5 bases). V was pared by 2 bases and J by 3 bases, with 15 bases between. CDR3 length: 16 residues. From germline, CDR1 is MGHDK and CDR2 SYGVNS. CDR3 in amino acids: CASSETLGRGTDTQYF. The CDR3 DNA reads TGTGCCAGCAGTGAAACCCTAGGTAGGGGTACAGATACGCAGTATTTT.

This chain joins TRBV4-1 and TRBJ1-2; 8 nucleotides align to TRBD1. Germline assignment: CDR1 MGHRA and CDR2 YSYEKL. The length of the CDR3 is 15 residues. V gave up 2 bases and J gave up 8 bases; unmatched junction bases: 10. The CDR3 spells CASSQPGTGFGGYTF. In DNA, the CDR3 is TGCGCCAGCAGCCAACCCGGGACAGGTTTCGGGGGCTACACCTTC.

The V gene is TRBV29-1, the J gene TRBJ1-5; D not resolved. CDR3 length: 13 amino acids. Trimming shortened V by 7 bases and J by 0 bases, and 10 bases separated the two germline ends. Germline CDR1 SQVTM, CDR2 ANQGSEA. CDR3: CSAEVNSNQPQHF. The CDR3 bases are TGCAGCGCCGAGGTAAATAGCAATCAGCCCCAGCATTTT.

In nucleotides, the CDR3 is TGCAGCGTTGGACAGGGAGGGAACACCGGGGAGCTGTTTTTT. It encodes CSVGQGGNTGELFF. J is TRBJ2-2 and V is TRBV29-1; D may be TRBD1 (7 bases). This CDR3 contains 14 residues. Trimming cost V 4 bases and J 1 base, with 10 bases left between them. Germline values: CDR1 SQVTM, CDR2 ANQGSEA.

About this clone: The junction departs from the called germline gene at one end, perhaps through a read error. This specimen includes other DNA sequences encoding the same CDR3. The chain uses TRBV9 and TRBJ1-1, with unresolved D. The CDR3 spans 14 residues. In germline, CDR1 is SGDLS, CDR2 YYNGEE. In DNA, the CDR3 is TGCGCCAGCAGCGTAGTGGAGGCGAACACTGAAGCTTTCTTT. It specifies CASSVVEANTEAFF.

This chain links TRBV10-3 with TRBJ2-5; D possibly corresponds to TRBD2 (6 bases). The CDR3 is made up of 13 amino acids. Germline V CDR1 and CDR2: ENHRY, SYGVKD. Trimming took 10 bases from V and 1 from J, leaving 13 bases between them. The DNA for the CDR3 is TGTGCCACAACGCGGGATGGCCAAGAGACCCAGTACTTC. It specifies CATTRDGQETQYF.

The J gene is TRBJ2-6, the V gene TRBV6-1; D is perhaps TRBD1 (7 bases). The CDR3 length is 17 residues. Trimming pared 0 bases from V and 2 bases from J, leaving 11 bases between. Germline assignment: CDR1 MNHNS and CDR2 SASEGT. This CDR3 is CASSEAGGGPGANVLTF. In DNA, the CDR3 is TGTGCCAGCAGTGAAGCAGGAGGGGGCCCTGGGGCCAACGTCCTGACTTTC.